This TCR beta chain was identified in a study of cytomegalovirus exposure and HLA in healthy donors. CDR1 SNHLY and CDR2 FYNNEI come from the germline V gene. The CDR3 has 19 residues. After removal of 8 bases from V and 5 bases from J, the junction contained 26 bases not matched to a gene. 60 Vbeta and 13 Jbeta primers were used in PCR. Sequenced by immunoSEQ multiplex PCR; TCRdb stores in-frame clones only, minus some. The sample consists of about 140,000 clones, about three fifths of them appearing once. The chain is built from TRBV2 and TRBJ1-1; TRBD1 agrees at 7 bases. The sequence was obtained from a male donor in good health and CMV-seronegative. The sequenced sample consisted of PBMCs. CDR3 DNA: TGTGCCAGCTTGCAACTAGACAGGGTGGGCCTACCAAGTGGGACTGAAGCTTTCTTT. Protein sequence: CASLQLDRVGLPSGTEAFF.